A selection of T cell receptor beta chains follows, all from one sample in a study of blood T cell repertoires in COVID-19. Profiled with immunoSEQ multiplex PCR; TCRdb holds only in-frame clones, not every one. The sample has 250,000 to 350,000 clones; roughly 90% are singletons. Specimen: peripheral blood. The source of these receptors is a man between 18 and 29 years old with active or convalescent COVID-19. CDR3s include the opening cysteine and the closing phenylalanine or tryptophan. The order of the fields is J gene, D gene, V gene, clone size, CDR3 DNA, CDR3 protein. The D gene is left open where the match is weak. Size values are once, few and many counts, or a class for expanded clones, and some rows have none.

j_call: TRBJ2-1; d_call: TRBD2; v_call: TRBV14; clone_size: once; cdr3_nt: TGTGCCAGCAGCCAAGAGTTAGCGGGAGGAGGGCAGTTCTTC; cdr3_aa: CASSQELAGGGQFF
j_call: TRBJ1-2; d_call: TRBD1; v_call: TRBV5-6; clone_size: NA; cdr3_nt: TGTGCCAGCAGCGCAGGGGGCGTCCCTAACTATGGCTACACCTTC; cdr3_aa: CASSAGGVPNYGYTF
j_call: TRBJ2-7; d_call: TRBD1; v_call: TRBV10-1; clone_size: once; cdr3_nt: TGCGCCAGCGCGGGACAGGGGTCAGGGGAGCAGTACTTC; cdr3_aa: CASAGQGSGEQYF
j_call: TRBJ2-1; d_call: NA; v_call: TRBV11-3; clone_size: NA; cdr3_nt: TGTGCCAGCAGCGATGTGGGAGGAGGGAGCTCCTACAATGAGCAGTTCTTC; cdr3_aa: CASSDVGGGSSYNEQFF
j_call: TRBJ2-7; d_call: NA; v_call: TRBV28; clone_size: NA; cdr3_nt: TGTGCCAGCAGCCAGATCCACGAGCAGTACTTC; cdr3_aa: CASSQIHEQYF
j_call: TRBJ2-1; d_call: NA; v_call: TRBV7-2; clone_size: once; cdr3_nt: TGTGCCAGCAGTACCTACAATGAGCAGTTCTTC; cdr3_aa: CASSTYNEQFF
j_call: TRBJ2-1; d_call: TRBD2; v_call: TRBV11-3; clone_size: NA; cdr3_nt: TGTGCCAGCAGCTTAGGAGCCGGGGGGGCCTACAATGAGCAGTTCTTC; cdr3_aa: CASSLGAGGAYNEQFF
j_call: TRBJ2-7; d_call: TRBD2; v_call: TRBV7-3; clone_size: NA; cdr3_nt: TGTGCCAGCAGCTTAGGGACTAGCGGGAGCGAGCAGTACTTC; cdr3_aa: CASSLGTSGSEQYF
j_call: TRBJ1-5; d_call: NA; v_call: TRBV19; clone_size: NA; cdr3_nt: TGTGCCAGTAGTAAATCCCACGGGGTTGGGGATAGCAATCAGCCCCAGCATTTT; cdr3_aa: CASSKSHGVGDSNQPQHF
j_call: TRBJ1-1; d_call: TRBD1; v_call: TRBV5-5; clone_size: NA; cdr3_nt: TGTGCCAGCAGACCGATGGACAGGACAACCGAAGCTTTCTTT; cdr3_aa: CASRPMDRTTEAFF
j_call: TRBJ2-7; d_call: TRBD2; v_call: TRBV6-5; clone_size: NA; cdr3_nt: TGTGCCAGCAGTTCCCTAGCGGGAAGCTACGAGCAGTACTTC; cdr3_aa: CASSSLAGSYEQYF
j_call: TRBJ2-1; d_call: NA; v_call: TRBV27; clone_size: NA; cdr3_nt: TGTGCCAGCAGTTTGACGACTCCCCCCTCCTACAATGAGCAGTTCTTC; cdr3_aa: CASSLTTPPSYNEQFF